This passage covers 17 T cell receptor beta chains from one sample sequenced in a study of cytomegalovirus exposure and HLA in healthy donors. It was with 60 Vbeta and 13 Jbeta primers that the PCR ran. Repertoires were generated with immunoSEQ multiplex PCR, while TCRdb's copy carries only in-frame clones and drops some. Here the sample spans approximately 67,000 clones, 85% to 90% being singletons. The sequencing input was PBMCs. These receptors were taken from a woman in her twenties or thirties in good health and CMV-seropositive.

The V gene is TRBV5-1, the J gene TRBJ2-7; 8 bases line up with TRBD2. The CDR3 runs to 15 residues. The trim removed 3 bases at V and 1 base at J, leaving 6 bases unmatched. CDR1 is SGHRS and CDR2 is YFSETQ in the germline V gene. DNA for the CDR3: TGCGCCAGCAGCTGGGACACGGGAGGGTCCTACGAGCAGTACTTC. This gives the protein CASSWDTGGSYEQYF.

The chain links TRBV6-6 to TRBJ2-7; 13 bases are shared with TRBD2. J was trimmed by 5 bases and V by 4 bases; bases with no gene match: 5. This CDR3 comprises 15 residues. CDR1 and CDR2 (germline): MNHNY, SVGAGI (reference sequence). The CDR3, as DNA: TGTGCCAGCAGTTTACTAGCGGGAGGGGCCCACGAGCAGTACTTC. This translates into CASSLLAGGAHEQYF.

This chain uses TRBV4-2 with TRBJ2-6; weak D call: TRBD2 (5 bases). CDR3 length equals 17 residues. V was trimmed by 1 base and J by 0 bases, leaving 10 bases between them. CDR1 and CDR2 (germline): LGHNA, YNFKEQ. The CDR3 bases are TGTGCCAGCAGCCAAGCGTGGAGCGGCTCTGGGGCCAACGTCCTGACTTTC. This sequence encodes CASSQAWSGSGANVLTF.

The V gene is TRBV10-3, the J gene TRBJ2-7; 7 nucleotides agree with TRBD1. The CDR3 spans 14 residues. Germline trimming cut 5 bases from V and 3 bases from J; bases unmatched to any gene: 7. Germline CDR1 is ENHRY and CDR2 is SYGVKD. The CDR3 coding sequence is TGTGCCATCAGTCCGGGGACAGAGGTCTACGAGCAGTACTTC. The encoded protein is CAISPGTEVYEQYF.

The rearrangement joins TRBV14 to TRBJ2-1; D is perhaps TRBD2 (6 bases). This CDR3 has 14 amino acids. The germline V gene encodes CDR1 SGHDN and CDR2 FVKESK. Trimming shortened V by 1 base and J by 9 bases, and 13 bases separated the two germline ends. CDR3 in amino acids: CASSQALTSSEQFF. DNA for the CDR3: TGTGCCAGCAGCCAAGCCCTAACTAGCAGTGAGCAGTTCTTC.

This chain uses TRBV5-1 with TRBJ1-1; D is unresolved. Per the germline V gene, CDR1 is SGHRS and CDR2 is YFSETQ. CDR3 length equals 14 residues. V was shortened by 5 bases and J by 2 bases, with 13 bases between the two germline ends. The CDR3 is CASRQTAFNTEAFF. Written as DNA, the CDR3 is TGCGCCAGCAGACAAACAGCCTTTAACACTGAAGCTTTCTTT.

V gene TRBV5-4 combines with J gene TRBJ1-2; D gene uncertain. Trimming shortened V by 0 bases and J by 7 bases, and 10 bases separated the two germline ends. CDR1 SGHNT and CDR2 YYREEE come from the germline V gene (reference sequence). The CDR3 covers 13 residues. This chain's CDR3 is CASSLASNSGYTF. The CDR3 DNA reads TGTGCCAGCAGCTTGGCCAGTAACAGTGGCTACACCTTC.

The chain couples TRBV25-1 to TRBJ2-7, with unresolved D. The CDR3 runs to 14 residues. V was trimmed by 1 base and J by 2 bases, leaving 9 bases between them. Germline values: CDR1 MGHDK, CDR2 SYGVNS. CDR3 loop: CASSESLPPYEQYF. The CDR3 DNA follows: TGTGCCAGCAGTGAATCCCTTCCCCCCTACGAGCAGTACTTC.

This chain uses TRBV7-2 with TRBJ1-1, with TRBD1 as a possible D gene (6 bases). V dropped 5 bases and J dropped 1 base, with 11 bases sitting between them. The CDR3 runs 14 residues. The germline V gene has CDR1 SGHTA and CDR2 FQGNSA. CDR3 loop: CASSLTGRNTEAFF. The CDR3 bases are TGTGCCAGCAGCCTTACAGGGAGGAACACTGAAGCTTTCTTT. The complete variable domain, with remaining parts taken from reference TRBV7-2 and TRBJ1-1, reads GAGVSQSPSNKVTEKGKDVELRCDPISGHTALYWYRQSLGQGLEFLIYFQGNSAPDKSGLPSDRFSAERTGGSVSTLTIQRTQQEDSAVYLCASSLTGRNTEAFFGQGTRLTVV.

The chain carries TRBV14 and TRBJ2-3; 11 bases are a match to TRBD2. CDR1 and CDR2 (germline): SGHDN, FVKESK. This CDR3 comprises 15 residues. V shed 1 base and J 3 bases; nucleotides not matched to a gene: 0. CDR3 region: CASSQGLAGTDTQYF. CDR3 bases: TGTGCCAGCAGCCAAGGACTAGCGGGGACAGATACGCAGTATTTT.

The J gene is TRBJ1-1, the V gene TRBV7-9; no clear D gene. Trimming left V 5 bases short and J 1 base short, with 14 bases between. This CDR3 contains 15 residues. In germline, CDR1 is SEHNR, CDR2 FQNEAQ (reference sequence). CDR3 region: CASSPPASGNTEAFF. The CDR3 nucleotides read TGTGCCAGCAGCCCGCCGGCGTCAGGGAACACTGAAGCTTTCTTT.

This rearrangement joins TRBV13 to TRBJ1-6, with TRBD1 as a possible D gene (6 bases). V was cut by 3 bases and J by 6 bases, with 12 bases left in between. CDR3 length equals 15 residues. Germline V gives CDR1 PRHDT, CDR2 FYEKMQ (reference sequence). This chain's CDR3 is CASSFGWTVNSPLHF. Here the CDR3 DNA reads TGTGCCAGCAGCTTTGGTTGGACAGTTAATTCACCCCTCCACTTT. The variable domain in full, with the rest retrieved from reference TRBV13 and TRBJ1-6, is AAGVIQSPRHLIKEKRETATLKCYPIPRHDTVYWYQQGPGQDPQFLISFYEKMQSDKGSIPDRFSAQQFSDYHSELNMSSLELGDSALYFCASSFGWTVNSPLHFGNGTRLTVT.

The chain combines TRBV18 with TRBJ1-1, with TRBD1 as a possible D gene (6 bases). The CDR3 totals 14 residues. The germline V gene encodes CDR1 KGHSH and CDR2 LQKENI. Trimming pared 4 bases from V and 0 bases from J, leaving 9 bases between. The CDR3: CASSQDSVNTEAFF. Here the CDR3 DNA reads TGTGCCAGCTCACAGGACAGCGTGAACACTGAAGCTTTCTTT. Drawing the rest from reference TRBV18 and TRBJ1-1, the complete variable domain is NAGVMQNPRHLVRRRGQEARLRCSPMKGHSHVYWYRQLPEEGLKFMVYLQKENIIDESGMPKERFSAEFPKEGPSILRIQQVVRGDSAAYFCASSQDSVNTEAFFGQGTRLTVV.

V gene TRBV5-1 combines with J gene TRBJ2-1; TRBD2 might be the D (6 bases). The germline V gene has CDR1 SGHRS and CDR2 YFSETQ. The CDR3 is made up of 14 amino acids. V lost 0 bases and J 5 bases, leaving 9 bases between the germline ends. CDR3 sequence reads: CASSLAGTDNEQFF. The CDR3 DNA sequence: TGCGCCAGCAGCTTGGCTGGGACTGACAATGAGCAGTTCTTC.

The rearrangement uses TRBV27 and TRBJ2-7, with a possible D match to TRBD1 (5 bases). Germline V lookup: CDR1 MNHEY, CDR2 SMNVEV (reference sequence). CDR3 length: 14 amino acids. The V and J ends lost 6 bases and 2 bases respectively, with 14 bases between them. CDR3 in DNA: TGTGCCAGCAGGGCGACAGCTTTTCCCTACGAGCAGTACTTC. It specifies CASRATAFPYEQYF.

This sequence joins TRBV5-5 and TRBJ2-7; D remains unclear. With 4 bases removed from V and 2 bases from J, the gap between germline ends came to 4 bases. This CDR3 is built from 11 residues. Germline V gene sequence: CDR1 SGHKS, CDR2 YYEKEE (reference sequence). The CDR3 DNA is TGTGCCAGCAGCCATGCCTACGAGCAGTACTTC. Its protein product is CASSHAYEQYF. Combining the CDR3 with reference TRBV5-5 and TRBJ2-7 gives the whole variable domain DAGVTQSPTHLIKTRGQQVTLRCSPISGHKSVSWYQQVLGQGPQFIFQYYEKEERGRGNFPDRFSARQFPNYSSELNVNALLLGDSALYLCASSHAYEQYFGPGTRLTVT.

V gene TRBV28 combines with J gene TRBJ2-3, with D perhaps matching TRBD1 (7 bases). The CDR3 totals 15 residues. The germline V gene encodes CDR1 MDHEN and CDR2 SYDVKM. Trimming took 5 bases from V and 3 from J, leaving 15 bases between them. The CDR3 DNA sequence: TGTGCCAGCAGTGGGTTCAGGGGGGCAACAGATACGCAGTATTTT. This gives the protein CASSGFRGATDTQYF.